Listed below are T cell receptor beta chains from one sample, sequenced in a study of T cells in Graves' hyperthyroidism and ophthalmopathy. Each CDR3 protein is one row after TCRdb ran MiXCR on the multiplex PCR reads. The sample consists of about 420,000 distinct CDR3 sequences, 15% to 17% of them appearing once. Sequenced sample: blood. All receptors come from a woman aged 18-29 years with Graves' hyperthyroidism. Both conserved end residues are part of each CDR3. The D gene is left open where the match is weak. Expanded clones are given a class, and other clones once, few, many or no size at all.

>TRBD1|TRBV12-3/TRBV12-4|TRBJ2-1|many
TGTGCCAGCAGTCCGGACAGGGACAATGAGCAGTTCTTC
CASSPDRDNEQFF
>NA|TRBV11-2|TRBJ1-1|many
TGTGCCAGCAGCTTAGGATTGGGGACTGAAGCTTTCTTT
CASSLGLGTEAFF
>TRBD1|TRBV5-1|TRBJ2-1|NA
TGCGCCAGCAGCTTGGATGCGACAGGGGATGATGAGCAGTTCTTC
CASSLDATGDDEQFF
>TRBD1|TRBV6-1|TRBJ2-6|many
TGTGCCAGCAGTTTTCAGGGGGCAGGGGGGGCCAACGTCCTGACTTTC
CASSFQGAGGANVLTF
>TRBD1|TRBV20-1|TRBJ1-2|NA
TGCAGTGCTCTCACCGGGACAGGGGTCGTCTATGGCTACACCTTC
CSALTGTGVVYGYTF
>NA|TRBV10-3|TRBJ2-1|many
TGTGCCATAAGCCACAGGGTAGCCTACAATGAGCAGTTCTTC
CAISHRVAYNEQFF
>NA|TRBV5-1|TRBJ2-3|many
TGCGCCAGCAGCTTGGCTGGCGGGCAGGCCACGGAGTATTTT
CASSLAGGQATEYF
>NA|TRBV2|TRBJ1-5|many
TGTGCCAGCGTGGGGGAACAGGATAGCAATCAGCCCCAGCATTTT
CASVGEQDSNQPQHF
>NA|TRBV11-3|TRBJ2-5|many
TGTGCCAGCAGCCCCCGGGCATCGGGGAGGCGAGAGACCCAGTACTTC
CASSPRASGRRETQYF
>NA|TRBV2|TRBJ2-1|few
TGTGCCAGCAGTCGGACAAGGTATAGTGAGCAGTTCTTC
CASSRTRYSEQFF
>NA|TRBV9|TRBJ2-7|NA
TGTGCCAGCAGCGTAGAAGCGGTCGAAGACTACGAGCAGTACTTC
CASSVEAVEDYEQYF
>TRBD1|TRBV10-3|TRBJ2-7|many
TGTGCCATCACCGGGACAGGGGGTGACCACGAGCAGTACTTC
CAITGTGGDHEQYF
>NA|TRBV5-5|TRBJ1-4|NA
TGTGCCAGCAGCTTGGATCGGCAGACTAGTGAAAAACTGTTTTTT
CASSLDRQTSEKLFF
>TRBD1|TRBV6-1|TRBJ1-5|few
TGTGCCAGCAGTGAAGGACAGGGTTACAATCAGCCCCAGCATTTT
CASSEGQGYNQPQHF
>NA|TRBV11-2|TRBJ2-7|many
TGTGCCAGCAGCTTAGCCCTAGGCAGTCCCTACGAGCAGTACTTC
CASSLALGSPYEQYF
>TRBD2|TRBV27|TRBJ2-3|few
TGTGCCAGCAGTTTACGCGGGAGTTTCACAGATACGCAGTATTTT
CASSLRGSFTDTQYF
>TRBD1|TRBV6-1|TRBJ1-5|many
TGTGCCAGCAGTCTACGGGGACAGGGGGCCGTCAATCAGCCCCAGCATTTT
CASSLRGQGAVNQPQHF
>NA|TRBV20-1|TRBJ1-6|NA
TGCAGTGCTAGCAACCCCAGGAGCTCCTATAATTCACCCCTCCACTTT
CSASNPRSSYNSPLHF
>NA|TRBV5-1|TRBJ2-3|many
TGCGCCAGCGCTACTAGTGCAGATACGCAGTATTTT
CASATSADTQYF
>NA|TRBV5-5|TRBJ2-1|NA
TGTGCCAGCAGCTTTTTCACAGGGGGCAGCGGGAGGTCTTACAATGAGCAGTTCTTC
CASSFFTGGSGRSYNEQFF
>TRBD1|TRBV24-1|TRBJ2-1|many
TGTGCCACCAGTGATCCACCCGGGCAGCGACAGGGGGCCCATGAGCAGTTCTTC
CATSDPPGQRQGAHEQFF
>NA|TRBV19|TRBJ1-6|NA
TGTGCCAGTAGTTCTTCCGACCGTAATTCACCCCTCCACTTT
CASSSSDRNSPLHF
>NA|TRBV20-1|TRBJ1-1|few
TGCAGTGCTAGAGATACGGGAGTTAACACTGAAGCTTTCTTT
CSARDTGVNTEAFF
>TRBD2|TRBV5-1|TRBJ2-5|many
TGCGCCAGCAGTTTGCCGGGACTAGCGGCCCAAGAGACCCAGTACTTC
CASSLPGLAAQETQYF
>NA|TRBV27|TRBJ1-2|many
TGTGCCAGCAGTTTACGAGGGCACTATGGCTACACCTTC
CASSLRGHYGYTF
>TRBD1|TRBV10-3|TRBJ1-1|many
TGTGCCATCAGTGAGACAACAGGGGTAAGCACTGAAGCTTTCTTT
CAISETTGVSTEAFF
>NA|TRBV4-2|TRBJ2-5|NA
TGTGCCAGCAGCCGGGAAGGGGAACAAGAGACCCAGTACTTC
CASSREGEQETQYF
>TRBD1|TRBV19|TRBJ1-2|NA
TGTGCCAGTAGGTTACCGGGACAGGGAGACTATGGCTACACCTTC
CASRLPGQGDYGYTF
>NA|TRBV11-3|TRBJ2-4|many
TGTGCCAGCAGCTTAACAGGAGCTGGAAACATTCAGTACTTC
CASSLTGAGNIQYF
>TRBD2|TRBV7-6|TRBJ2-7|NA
TGTGCCAGCAGCCTTGAACGAGGACTAGCGGGGGAGCAGTACTTC
CASSLERGLAGEQYF
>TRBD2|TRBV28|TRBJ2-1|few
TGTGCCAGCACCCCGACTAGCGGGAGGTGGAATGAGCAGTTCTTC
CASTPTSGRWNEQFF
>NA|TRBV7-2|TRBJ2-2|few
TGTGCCAGCAGCTTAAATAGTGCGAACACCGGGGAGCTGTTTTTT
CASSLNSANTGELFF
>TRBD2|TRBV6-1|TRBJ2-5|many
TGTGCCAGCGACAAAGCGGGGGGGCTTGGAGAGACCCAGTACTTC
CASDKAGGLGETQYF
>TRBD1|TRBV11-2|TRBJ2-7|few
TGTGCCAGCAGCCGCTGGACAGGGACCTACGAGCAGTACTTC
CASSRWTGTYEQYF
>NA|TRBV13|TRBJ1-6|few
TGTGCCAGCAGCTACACTGTTAATTCACCCCTCCACTTT
CASSYTVNSPLHF
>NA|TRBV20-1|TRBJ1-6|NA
TGCAGTGCTAGACTTCCTGGGAATAATTCACCCCTCCACTTT
CSARLPGNNSPLHF
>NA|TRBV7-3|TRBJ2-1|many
TGTGCCAGCAGCCCCACAGGGGCGGGGGACAATGAGCAGTTCTTC
CASSPTGAGDNEQFF
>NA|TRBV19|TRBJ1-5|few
TGTGCCAGTAGGCCGGGCGAGGAATGGTGGAATCAGCCCCAGCATTTT
CASRPGEEWWNQPQHF
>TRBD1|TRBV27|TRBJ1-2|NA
TGTACCAGCAGTTTAAGACAGGGTACCTATGGCTACACCTTC
CTSSLRQGTYGYTF
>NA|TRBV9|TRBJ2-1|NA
TGTGCCAGCAGCGTAGAGGGAAGAGGCGGACTTTTCTCCTACAATGAGCAGTTCTTC
CASSVEGRGGLFSYNEQFF
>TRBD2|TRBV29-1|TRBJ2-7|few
TGCAGCGCCTCTAGCGGAACCTACGAGCAGTACTTC
CSASSGTYEQYF
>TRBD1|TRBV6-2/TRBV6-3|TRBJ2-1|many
TGTGCCAGCAGTCCCGGGACAGGGGGCGGGATAAATGAGCAGTTCTTC
CASSPGTGGGINEQFF
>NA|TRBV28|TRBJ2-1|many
TGTGCCAGCAGTTCAGGCGGGTACGGATCGTACAATGAGCAGTTCTTC
CASSSGGYGSYNEQFF
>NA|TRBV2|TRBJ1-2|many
TGTGCCAGCACTTACAACTATGGCTACACCTTC
CASTYNYGYTF
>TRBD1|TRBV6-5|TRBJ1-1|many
TGTGCCAGCAGTTACTCTCGGGGGACAGGTCTCACTGAAGCTTTCTTT
CASSYSRGTGLTEAFF
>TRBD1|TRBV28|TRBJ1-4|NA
TGTGCCAGCAGTTTATTTTCACCGGACAGGGGGCGTGAAAAACTGTTTTTT
CASSLFSPDRGREKLFF
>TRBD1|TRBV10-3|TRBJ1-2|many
TGTGCCATCAGTGAGCGCGGGACAGGGAACTATGGCTACACCTTC
CAISERGTGNYGYTF
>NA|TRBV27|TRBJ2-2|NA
TGTGCCAGCAGTTTAAGAGGGTGGGGATCAACGGGCGCCGGGGAGCTGTTTTTT
CASSLRGWGSTGAGELFF
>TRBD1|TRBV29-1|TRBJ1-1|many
TGCAGCGTTTCTCAGGGGGACACTGAAGCTTTCTTT
CSVSQGDTEAFF
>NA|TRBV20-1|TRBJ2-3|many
TGCAGTGCTAGGGAAGCAGCAACTAGCACAGATACGCAGTATTTT
CSAREAATSTDTQYF
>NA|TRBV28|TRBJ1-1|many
TGTGCCAGCAGCCAACATAAGGCGGTTACTGAAGCTTTCTTT
CASSQHKAVTEAFF
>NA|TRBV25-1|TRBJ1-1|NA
TGTGCCACCAAAATTAGCCTCCGTACTTACCCTGAAGCTTTCTTT
CATKISLRTYPEAFF
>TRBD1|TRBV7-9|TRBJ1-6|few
TGTGCCAGCAGCTCCCAGGACAGGGTTAATTCACCCCTCCACTTT
CASSSQDRVNSPLHF
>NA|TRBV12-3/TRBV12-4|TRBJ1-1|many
TGTGCCAGCAACTCCGGGGAGGGGACCACTGAAGCTTTCTTT
CASNSGEGTTEAFF
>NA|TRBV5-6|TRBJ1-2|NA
TGTGCCAGCAGCCTATACCCCCAATTAAACTATGGCTACACCTTC
CASSLYPQLNYGYTF
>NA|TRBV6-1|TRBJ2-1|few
TGTGCCAGCAGTGAAGCGCTCGGGAGCTCCTACAATGAGCAGTTCTTC
CASSEALGSSYNEQFF
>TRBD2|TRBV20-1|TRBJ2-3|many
TGCAGTGCCAACCGTGGAGCGACTAGCGGGAACAAAGGGCAGTATTTT
CSANRGATSGNKGQYF